These 21 T cell receptor beta chains were all obtained from the same sample, sequenced in a study of chemoradiotherapy in HPV16-positive cancers. Repertoires were generated with immunoSEQ multiplex PCR, while TCRdb's copy carries only in-frame clones and drops some. The table shows about 15,000 clones, with roughly 70% occurring only once. Sequences were derived from tumor tissue, sampled from a patient who underwent chemoradiotherapy. All receptors derive from a human donor with HPV-associated anogenital cancer.

The V gene is TRBV7-2, the J gene TRBJ2-5, with D perhaps being TRBD1 or TRBD2 (5 bases each). This CDR3 spans 16 amino acids. Deletions cut 3 bases from V and 5 bases from J, with 19 bases between. CDR1 is SGHTA, CDR2 FQGNSA, per germline. CDR3 region: CASSFKMREWGETQYF. The DNA of the CDR3 is TGTGCCAGCAGCTTTAAGATGAGGGAATGGGGGGAGACCCAGTACTTC.

This clone has a handful of counts. The chain employs TRBV5-4 and TRBJ2-2; D not resolved. CDR3 size: 12 residues. With 4 bases removed from V and 7 bases from J, the gap between germline ends came to 8 bases. CDR1 SGHNT and CDR2 YYREEE come from the germline V gene (reference sequence). The CDR3 here is CASSPPHGELFF. CDR3 DNA: TGTGCCAGCAGCCCCCCCCACGGGGAGCTGTTTTTT.

The chain links TRBV5-6 to TRBJ2-2; D may be TRBD2 (6 bases). Germline CDR1 reads SGHDT; CDR2 reads YYEEEE. This CDR3 region has 17 residues. V lost 0 bases to trimming and J lost 6 bases, with 18 bases between them. The chain's CDR3 is CASSLAGLALTAGELFF. The CDR3 DNA follows: TGTGCCAGCAGCTTGGCCGGGCTAGCGTTAACCGCCGGGGAGCTGTTTTTT.

The V and J genes are TRBV7-9 and TRBJ2-5, with a possible D match to TRBD2 (5 bases). V gave up 10 bases and J gave up 2 bases, with 17 bases separating them. Germline V gene lookup returns CDR1 SEHNR and CDR2 FQNEAQ (reference sequence). The CDR3 totals 14 residues. Written as DNA, the CDR3 is TGTGCCACCTCCGTCTTTCCGGGACAAGAGACCCAGTACTTC. This sequence encodes CATSVFPGQETQYF.

The CDR3 sequence: CARSFQANYNSPLHF. CDR3 bases: TGTGCCAGAAGCTTCCAAGCGAACTATAATTCACCCCTCCACTTT. J is TRBJ1-6 and V is TRBV5-3; D gene uncertain. TRBV5-3 is recorded as an ORF, its role being uncertain. The CDR3 sequence is 15 residues long. The V end lost 2 bases, the J end lost 3 bases, and 9 bases lay between the germline ends.

V usage is TRBV2 and J usage is TRBJ1-1, with 11 bases identical to TRBD1. The ends lost 6 bases at V and 1 base at J; junction bases unmatched: 4. The CDR3 runs 15 residues. Germline V lookup: CDR1 SNHLY, CDR2 FYNNEI. CDR3 nucleotide sequence: TGTGCCAGCAGGGCGGGACAGGGGGGGAACACTGAAGCTTTCTTT. Amino acid sequence: CASRAGQGGNTEAFF.

The rearrangement joins TRBV11-2 to TRBJ2-3; 9 bases line up with TRBD2. The CDR3 covers 14 residues. The germline V gene has CDR1 SGHAT and CDR2 FQNNGV. The V gene end was trimmed by 4 bases and the J gene end by 2 bases; junction bases not matched to a gene: 1. The CDR3, as DNA: TGTGCCAGCAGCTCTAGCGGGGCCACAGATACGCAGTATTTT. Translating it yields CASSSSGATDTQYF.

This clone was found once. The chain links TRBV28 to TRBJ1-4; D call uncertain. The germline V and J ends were trimmed by 3 bases and 0 bases, with 11 bases remaining between them. Per germline, CDR1 MDHEN and CDR2 SYDVKM. This CDR3 has 16 residues. Here the CDR3 reads CASSLLLRATNEKLFF. In DNA, the CDR3 is TGTGCCAGCAGTTTGCTTCTAAGGGCAACTAATGAAAAACTGTTTTTT.

The genes are TRBV2 and TRBJ1-4, with D possibly TRBD1 on 6 matching bases. Trimming removed 6 bases from V and 7 bases from J, with 12 bases in between. The V gene's germline CDR1 is SNHLY and CDR2 FYNNEI. CDR3 length: 13 residues. CDR3: CASSRGLSEKLFF. CDR3 in DNA: TGTGCCAGCAGCCGGGGGCTAAGTGAAAAACTGTTTTTT. The full variable domain, in which reference TRBV2 and TRBJ1-4 provide the parts outside the CDR3, is EPEVTQTPSHQVTQMGQEVILRCVPISNHLYFYWYRQILGQKVEFLVSFYNNEISEKSEIFDDQFSVERPDGSNFTLKIRSTKLEDSAMYFCASSRGLSEKLFFGSGTQLSVL.

The CDR3 region is CASSVGLAGGQTRDTQYF. The CDR3 nucleotides read TGTGCCAGCAGCGTAGGACTAGCGGGGGGCCAGACTAGAGATACGCAGTATTTT. V usage is TRBV9 and J usage is TRBJ2-3; TRBD2 agrees at 13 bases. The germline CDR1 and CDR2 sequences are SGDLS and YYNGEE. The CDR3 extends over 18 amino acids. V lost 0 bases, J lost 5 bases, and 9 bases stayed unmatched.

In this sample, this clone is medium-sized. The J gene is TRBJ1-1, the V gene TRBV5-4; a weak D match, TRBD1 (6 bases). The CDR3 covers 14 residues. The V gene's germline CDR1 is SGHNT and CDR2 YYREEE (reference sequence). V was pared by 1 base and J by 3 bases, with 10 bases between. CDR3 DNA sequence: TGTGCCAGCAGCTTGACCAGGGGAGACACTGAAGCTTTCTTT. Encoded protein: CASSLTRGDTEAFF.

This chain connects TRBV28 to TRBJ2-4; D call uncertain. The V end was cut by 6 bases, the J end by 0 bases, with 9 bases between. Germline values: CDR1 MDHEN, CDR2 SYDVKM. The CDR3 spans 14 residues. For the CDR3, the DNA is TGTGCCAGCAGCAGAACATTAGCCAAAAACATTCAGTACTTC. As protein: CASSRTLAKNIQYF.

V usage is TRBV30 and J usage is TRBJ1-6; no clear D gene. V was shortened by 2 bases and J by 4 bases, with 9 bases between the two germline ends. CDR1 GTSNPN and CDR2 SVGIG come from the germline V gene (reference sequence). CDR3 length equals 14 residues. Here the CDR3 DNA reads TGTGCCTGGAGTCGCAGGTCTTATAATTCACCCCTCCACTTT. Protein product: CAWSRRSYNSPLHF.

This clone was picked up a small number of times. The chain couples TRBV28 to TRBJ2-5; tentative D call: TRBD1 (7 bases). Between the trimmed V and J ends, which lost 6 bases and 5 bases, there was a span of 19 bases. Germline CDR1 MDHEN, CDR2 SYDVKM. The CDR3 is made up of 15 amino acids. The CDR3 sequence is CASSPGGTARETQYF. CDR3 DNA: TGTGCCAGCAGCCCCGGCGGGACAGCAAGGGAGACCCAGTACTTC.

The chain carries TRBV6-6 and TRBJ2-1; D not certain. The CDR3 is 13 residues long. The ends were cut back, 3 bases at V and 7 bases at J, with 10 bases in the middle. Germline lookup yields CDR1 MNHNY and CDR2 SVGAGI (reference sequence). For the CDR3, the DNA is TGTGCCAGCAGTTATCGCGACGGTAATGAGCAGTTCTTC. This gives the protein CASSYRDGNEQFF.

The chain recombines TRBV9 with TRBJ2-7; 10 bases line up with TRBD2. The CDR3 covers 15 residues. The ends lost 4 bases at V and 5 bases at J; junction bases unmatched: 9. Germline CDR1 and CDR2: SGDLS and YYNGEE. The CDR3 bases are TGTGCCAGCAGCCCCCAAATGGGACTAGCGAACGAGCAGTACTTC. As protein: CASSPQMGLANEQYF.

CDR3 DNA: TGCGCCAGCAGCTCCCTCTCTGGAGACAGTGAGCAGTTCTTC. Translated, it gives CASSSLSGDSEQFF. The chain uses TRBV5-1 and TRBJ2-1; possibly TRBD1 for D (5 bases). Germline V lookup: CDR1 SGHRS, CDR2 YFSETQ. Trimming cost V 3 bases and J 9 bases, with 16 bases left between them. There are 14 residues in the CDR3. Complete variable domain (other parts from reference TRBV5-1 and TRBJ2-1): KAGVTQTPRYLIKTRGQQVTLSCSPISGHRSVSWYQQTPGQGLQFLFEYFSETQRNKGNFPGRFSGRQFSNSRSEMNVSTLELGDSALYLCASSSLSGDSEQFFGPGTRLTVL.

The chain carries TRBV2 and TRBJ1-5, with TRBD1 matching over 10 bases. V was clipped by 4 bases and J by 4 bases; unmatched bases: 1. CDR1 and CDR2 from the germline V gene are SNHLY and FYNNEI. CDR3 length: 14 amino acids. The CDR3 loop is CASSGQGANQPQHF. CDR3 nucleotide sequence: TGTGCCAGCAGTGGACAGGGGGCAAATCAGCCCCAGCATTTT. The variable domain in full, with the rest retrieved from reference TRBV2 and TRBJ1-5, is EPEVTQTPSHQVTQMGQEVILRCVPISNHLYFYWYRQILGQKVEFLVSFYNNEISEKSEIFDDQFSVERPDGSNFTLKIRSTKLEDSAMYFCASSGQGANQPQHFGDGTRLSIL.

The chain has TRBV5-1 and TRBJ2-5; 9 nucleotides line up with TRBD2. Germline-derived CDR1 and CDR2 are SGHRS and YFSETQ. Trimming at V came to 2 bases and at J to 3 bases, leaving 8 bases not matched to a gene. The length of the CDR3 is 16 residues. CDR3: CASSFFLAGEKETQYF. CDR3 DNA sequence: TGCGCCAGCAGCTTTTTTTTAGCGGGAGAGAAAGAGACCCAGTACTTC.

The chain couples TRBV18 to TRBJ1-2; 8 bases are a match to TRBD1. There are 15 residues in the CDR3. Germline-derived CDR1 and CDR2 are KGHSH and LQKENI. V lost 2 bases to trimming and J lost 6 bases; unmatched junction nucleotides: 8. DNA for the CDR3: TGTGCCAGCTCACCATTAATGACAGGGGTCGATGGCTACACCTTC. Its protein product is CASSPLMTGVDGYTF.

The chain combines TRBV5-4 with TRBJ2-3; 10 bases fit TRBD2. The trim removed 1 base at V and 5 bases at J, leaving 10 bases unmatched. Germline lookup yields CDR1 SGHNT and CDR2 YYREEE (reference sequence). The CDR3 length is 17 residues. CDR3 DNA: TGTGCCAGCAGCTTGTCCCAAGCGGGAGGGCATGAAGATACGCAGTATTTT. This translates into CASSLSQAGGHEDTQYF.